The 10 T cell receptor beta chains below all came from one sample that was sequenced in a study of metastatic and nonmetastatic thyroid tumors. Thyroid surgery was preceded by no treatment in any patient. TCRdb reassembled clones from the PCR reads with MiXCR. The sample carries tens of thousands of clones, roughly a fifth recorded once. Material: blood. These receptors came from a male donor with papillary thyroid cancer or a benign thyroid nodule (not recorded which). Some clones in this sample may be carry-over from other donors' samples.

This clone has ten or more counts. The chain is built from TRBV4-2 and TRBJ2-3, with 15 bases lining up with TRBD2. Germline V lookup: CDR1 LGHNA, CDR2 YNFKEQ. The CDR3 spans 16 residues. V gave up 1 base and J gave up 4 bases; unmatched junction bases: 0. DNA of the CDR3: TGTGCCAGCAGCCAAGGGACTAGCGGGGGGGCAGATACGCAGTATTTT. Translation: CASSQGTSGGADTQYF.

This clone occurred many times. CDR3 nucleotide sequence: TGTGCCAGCAGTGAAGGAGGCGGGGTCCAAGAGACCCAGTACTTC. Amino acids: CASSEGGGVQETQYF. The V gene is TRBV2, the J gene TRBJ2-5; weak D call: TRBD2 (6 bases). CDR3 size: 15 residues. Deletions cut 1 base from V and 1 base from J, with 10 bases between. Germline V gene lookup returns CDR1 SNHLY and CDR2 FYNNEI. The variable domain in full, completed from reference TRBV2 and TRBJ2-5, reads EPEVTQTPSHQVTQMGQEVILRCVPISNHLYFYWYRQILGQKVEFLVSFYNNEISEKSEIFDDQFSVERPDGSNFTLKIRSTKLEDSAMYFCASSEGGGVQETQYFGPGTRLLVL.

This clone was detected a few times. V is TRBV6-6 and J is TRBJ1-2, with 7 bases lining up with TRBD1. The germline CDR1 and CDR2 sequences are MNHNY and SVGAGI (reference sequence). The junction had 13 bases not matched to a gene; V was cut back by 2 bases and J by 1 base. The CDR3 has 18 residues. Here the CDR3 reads CASSYTGTVTSLNYGYTF. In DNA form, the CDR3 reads TGTGCCAGCAGTTACACCGGGACAGTGACCTCCCTTAACTATGGCTACACCTTC.

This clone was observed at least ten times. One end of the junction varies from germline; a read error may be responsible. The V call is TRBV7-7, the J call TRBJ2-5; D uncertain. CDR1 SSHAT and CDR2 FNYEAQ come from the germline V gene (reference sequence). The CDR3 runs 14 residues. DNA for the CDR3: TGTGCTAGCAGCCCGGACGGCCCCCAAGAGACCCAGTACTTC. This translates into CASSPDGPQETQYF. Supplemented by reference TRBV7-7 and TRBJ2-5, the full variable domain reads GAGVSQSPRYKVTKRGQDVTLRCDPISSHATLYWYQQALGQGPEFLTYFNYEAQPDKSGLPSDRFSAERPEGSISTLTIQRTEQRDSAMYRCASSPDGPQETQYFGPGTRLLVL.

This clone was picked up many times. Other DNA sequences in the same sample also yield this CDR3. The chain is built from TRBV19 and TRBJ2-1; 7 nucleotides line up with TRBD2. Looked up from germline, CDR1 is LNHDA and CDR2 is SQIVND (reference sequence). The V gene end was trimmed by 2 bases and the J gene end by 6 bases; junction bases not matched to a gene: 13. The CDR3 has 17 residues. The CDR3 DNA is TGTGCCAGTAGTATACTGAAGTGGACTAGTCCCCCCAATGAGCAGTTCTTC. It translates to CASSILKWTSPPNEQFF. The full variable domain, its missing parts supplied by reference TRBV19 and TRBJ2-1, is DGGITQSPKYLFRKEGQNVTLSCEQNLNHDAMYWYRQDPGQGLRLIYYSQIVNDFQKGDIAEGYSVSREKKESFPLTVTSAQKNPTAFYLCASSILKWTSPPNEQFFGPGTRLTVL.

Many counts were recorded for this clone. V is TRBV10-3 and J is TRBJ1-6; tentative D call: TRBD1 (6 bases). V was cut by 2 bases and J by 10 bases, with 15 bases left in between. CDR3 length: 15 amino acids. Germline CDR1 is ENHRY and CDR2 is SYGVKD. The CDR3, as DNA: TGTGCCATCAGTGAGCGGGGGCCTATAAACTCACCCCTCCACTTT. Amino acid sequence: CAISERGPINSPLHF.

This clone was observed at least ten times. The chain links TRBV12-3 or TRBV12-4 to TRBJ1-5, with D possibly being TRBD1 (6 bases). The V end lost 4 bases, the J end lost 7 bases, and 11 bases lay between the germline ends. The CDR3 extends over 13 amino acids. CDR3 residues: CASSSGARQPQHF. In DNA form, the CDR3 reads TGTGCCAGCAGTTCGGGGGCCCGACAGCCCCAGCATTTT.

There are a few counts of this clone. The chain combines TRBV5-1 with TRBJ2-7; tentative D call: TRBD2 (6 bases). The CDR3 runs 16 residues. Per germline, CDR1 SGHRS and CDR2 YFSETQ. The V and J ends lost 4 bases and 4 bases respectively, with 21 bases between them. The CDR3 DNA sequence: TGCGCCAGCAGCGTGGACTTATCGGCGGGGATTTACGAGCAGTACTTC. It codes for CASSVDLSAGIYEQYF.

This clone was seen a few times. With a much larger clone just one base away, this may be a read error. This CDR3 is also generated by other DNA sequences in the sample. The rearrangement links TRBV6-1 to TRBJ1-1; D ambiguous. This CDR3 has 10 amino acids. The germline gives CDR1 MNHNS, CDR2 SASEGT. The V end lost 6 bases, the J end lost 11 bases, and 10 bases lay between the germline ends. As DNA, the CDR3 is TGTGCCAGCAGGTCAGGTGTCGCTTTCTTT. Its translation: CASRSGVAFF.

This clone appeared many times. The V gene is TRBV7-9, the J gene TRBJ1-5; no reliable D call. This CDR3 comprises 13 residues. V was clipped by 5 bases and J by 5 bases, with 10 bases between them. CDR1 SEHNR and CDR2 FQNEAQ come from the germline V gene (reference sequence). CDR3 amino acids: CASSLSQYQPQHF. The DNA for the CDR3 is TGTGCCAGCAGCCTGTCACAATATCAGCCCCAGCATTTT.